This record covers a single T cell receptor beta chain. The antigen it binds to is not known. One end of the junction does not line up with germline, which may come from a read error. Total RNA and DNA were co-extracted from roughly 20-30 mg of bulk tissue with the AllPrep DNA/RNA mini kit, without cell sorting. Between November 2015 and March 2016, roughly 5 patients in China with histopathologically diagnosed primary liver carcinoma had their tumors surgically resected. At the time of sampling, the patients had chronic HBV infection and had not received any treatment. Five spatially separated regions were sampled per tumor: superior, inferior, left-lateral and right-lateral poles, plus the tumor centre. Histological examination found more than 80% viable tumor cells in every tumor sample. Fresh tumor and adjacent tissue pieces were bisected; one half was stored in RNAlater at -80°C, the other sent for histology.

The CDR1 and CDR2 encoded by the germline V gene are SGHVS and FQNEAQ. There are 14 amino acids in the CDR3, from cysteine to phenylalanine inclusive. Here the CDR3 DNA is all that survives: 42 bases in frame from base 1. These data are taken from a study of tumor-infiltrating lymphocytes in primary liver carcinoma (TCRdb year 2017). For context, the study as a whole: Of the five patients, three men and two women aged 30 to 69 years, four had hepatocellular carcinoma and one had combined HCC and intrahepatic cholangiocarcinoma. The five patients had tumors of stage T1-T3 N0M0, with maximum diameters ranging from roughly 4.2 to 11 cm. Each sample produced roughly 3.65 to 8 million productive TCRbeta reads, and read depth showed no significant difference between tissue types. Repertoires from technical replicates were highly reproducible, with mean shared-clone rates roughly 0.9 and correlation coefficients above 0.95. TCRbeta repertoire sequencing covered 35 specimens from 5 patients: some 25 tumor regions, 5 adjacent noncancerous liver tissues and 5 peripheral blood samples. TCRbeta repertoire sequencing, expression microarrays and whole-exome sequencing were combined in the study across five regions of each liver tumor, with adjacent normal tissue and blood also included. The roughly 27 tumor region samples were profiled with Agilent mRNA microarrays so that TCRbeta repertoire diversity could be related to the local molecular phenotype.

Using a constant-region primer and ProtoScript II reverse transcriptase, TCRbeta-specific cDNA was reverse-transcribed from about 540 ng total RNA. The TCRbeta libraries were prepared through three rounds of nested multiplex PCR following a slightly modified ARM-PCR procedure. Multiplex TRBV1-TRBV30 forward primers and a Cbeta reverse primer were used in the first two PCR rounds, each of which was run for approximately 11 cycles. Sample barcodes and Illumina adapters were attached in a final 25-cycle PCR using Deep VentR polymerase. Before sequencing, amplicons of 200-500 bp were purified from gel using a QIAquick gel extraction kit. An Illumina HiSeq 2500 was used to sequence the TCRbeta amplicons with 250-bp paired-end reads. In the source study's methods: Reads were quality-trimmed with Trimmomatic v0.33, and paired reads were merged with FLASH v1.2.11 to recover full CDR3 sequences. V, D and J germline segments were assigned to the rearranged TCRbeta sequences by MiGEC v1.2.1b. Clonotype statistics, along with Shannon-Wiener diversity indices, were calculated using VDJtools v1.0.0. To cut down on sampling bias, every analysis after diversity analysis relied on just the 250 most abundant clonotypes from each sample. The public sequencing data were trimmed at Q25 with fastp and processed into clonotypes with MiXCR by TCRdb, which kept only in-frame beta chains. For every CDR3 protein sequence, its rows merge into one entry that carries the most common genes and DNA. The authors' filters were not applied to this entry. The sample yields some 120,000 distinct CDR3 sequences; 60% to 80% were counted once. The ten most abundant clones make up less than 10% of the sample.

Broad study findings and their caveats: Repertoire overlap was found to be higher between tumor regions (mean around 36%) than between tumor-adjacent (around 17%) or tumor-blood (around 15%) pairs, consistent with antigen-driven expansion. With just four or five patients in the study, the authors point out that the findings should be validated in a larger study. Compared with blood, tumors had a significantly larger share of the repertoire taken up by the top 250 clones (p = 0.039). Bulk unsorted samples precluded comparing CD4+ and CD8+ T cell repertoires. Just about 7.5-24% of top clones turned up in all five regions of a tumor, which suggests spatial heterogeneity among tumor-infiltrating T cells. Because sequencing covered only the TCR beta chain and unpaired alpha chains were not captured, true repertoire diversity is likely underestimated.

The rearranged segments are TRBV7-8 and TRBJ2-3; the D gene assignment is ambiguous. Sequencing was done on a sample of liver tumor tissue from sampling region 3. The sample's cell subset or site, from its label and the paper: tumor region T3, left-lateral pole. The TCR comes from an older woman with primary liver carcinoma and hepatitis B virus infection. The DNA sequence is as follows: TGTGTCAGCAGCTTAGAAACAGGCACAGATACGCAGTATTTT. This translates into CVSSLETGTDTQYF.